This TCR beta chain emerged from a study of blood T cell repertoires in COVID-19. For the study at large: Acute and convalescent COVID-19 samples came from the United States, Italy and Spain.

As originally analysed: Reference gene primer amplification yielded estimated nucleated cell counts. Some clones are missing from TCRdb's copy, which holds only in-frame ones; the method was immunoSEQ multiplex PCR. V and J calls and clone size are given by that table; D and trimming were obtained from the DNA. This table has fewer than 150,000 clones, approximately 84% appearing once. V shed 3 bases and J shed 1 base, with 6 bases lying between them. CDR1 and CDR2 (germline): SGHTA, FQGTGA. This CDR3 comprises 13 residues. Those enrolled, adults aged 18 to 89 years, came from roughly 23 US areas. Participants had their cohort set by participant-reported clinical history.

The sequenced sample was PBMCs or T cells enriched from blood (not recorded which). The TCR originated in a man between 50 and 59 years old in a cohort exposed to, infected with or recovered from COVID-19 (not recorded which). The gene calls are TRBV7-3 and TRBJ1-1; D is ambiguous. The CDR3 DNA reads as TGTGCCAGCAGCTTTAAACAGAACACTGAAGCTTTCTTT. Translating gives CASSFKQNTEAFF.